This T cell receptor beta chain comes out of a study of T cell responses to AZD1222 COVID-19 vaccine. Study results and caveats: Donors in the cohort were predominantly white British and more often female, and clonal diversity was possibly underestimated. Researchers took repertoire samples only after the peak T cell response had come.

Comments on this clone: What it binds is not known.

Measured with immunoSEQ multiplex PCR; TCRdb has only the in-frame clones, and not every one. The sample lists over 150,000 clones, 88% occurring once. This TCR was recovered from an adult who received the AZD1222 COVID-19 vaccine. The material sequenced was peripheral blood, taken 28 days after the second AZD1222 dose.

The CDR3 region is CASSESQGLGTDTQYF. CDR3 DNA sequence: TGTGCCAGCAGTGAGTCCCAGGGGCTGGGCACAGATACGCAGTATTTT. This chain connects TRBV6-1 to TRBJ2-3, with D possibly TRBD1 on 6 matching bases. Trimming took off 3 bases at V and 1 base at J, with 14 bases between the two ends. Germline V gives CDR1 MNHNS, CDR2 SASEGT. The CDR3 runs 16 residues.